This T cell receptor beta chain derives from a study of cytomegalovirus exposure and HLA in healthy donors (dated by TCRdb to between 2016 and 2019). General notes on the study: In an earlier analysis of approximately 640 of the donors, 276 Gb of sequence data and 90 million to 120 million unique TCR beta sequences from 150 million to 200 million T cells were reported. In addition to the first cohort of 666 subjects, a separate validation cohort of approximately 130 different subjects was used. Several DR-DQ haplotypes were treated as single units for association and clustering because of strong linkage in the cohort. All discovery cohort repertoires had been generated using a single sequencing platform. Typing coverage differed by locus: A, B, C, DRB1 and DQB1 were typed in about 620-630 donors, DQA1 in 500 to 550, DPA1 in some 570, and DPB1 in approximately 450. Across about 380 genotyped donors of the cohort, an average of roughly 200,000 unique TCR beta nucleotide sequences per donor were sequenced, and about a sixth of those sequences were non-productive. Rather than using new phenotypic data, the later analysis identified candidate immune exposures from TCR beta sequences and from how often those sequences occurred across donors. The genetic ancestry cluster associated with self-reported Caucasian donors included about 84% of the roughly 400 genotyped donors. The study used immunosequencing to profile the T cell repertoires of approximately 630 subjects and linked those repertoires to cytomegalovirus serostatus. Class I and class II HLA loci were covered by the typing at four-digit resolution. Donor age, sex, ethnicity and CMV serostatus were compiled together with the repertoire data. In a later analysis, previously published TCR beta repertoires from more than 500 donors were re-analyzed and high-resolution HLA genotyping was added so that TCR occurrence patterns could be studied. In a later genetic analysis, genome-wide SNP genotypes for about three fifths of the 666 donors were used, and that subset was treated as a discovery cohort. An early release covering about 600 HLA-typed donors comprised 300 to 350 gigabases of sequencing data and some 79 million unique TCR sequences. The study aimed to test whether signatures of past pathogen exposure could be identified by cataloging public T cell receptors. To decide whether each TCR beta V gene segment behaved as functional or pseudogenic, an earlier analysis of nearly 600 of the donors relied on high-throughput TCR beta sequencing. To predict cytomegalovirus infection status, the study brought together high-throughput TCR immunosequencing, statistical association of individual TCRs with disease status, and machine learning.

The library came from the immunoSEQ multiplex PCR assay. For the multiplex PCR, a mixture combining 60 forward primers for TCR Vbeta segments and 13 reverse primers for TCR Jbeta segments was used. A multiplex PCR assay on genomic DNA amplified the CDR3 region of rearranged TCR beta genes. On the Illumina HiSeq System, the amplified TCR beta libraries were sequenced as 87-base-pair reads. In the paper's pipeline: A later analysis counted about 80 million unique TCR beta chains across the 550 to 800 repertoires, and around 9.9 million of these chains were shared by at least two donors. Raw reads were error-corrected and collapsed into unique sequences with a nearest-neighbor algorithm that merged closely related sequences to remove PCR and sequencing errors. To assign V, D and J gene segments, CDR3 sequences were aligned to IMGT reference sequences. For a sequence to be retained, a match of at least six nucleotides was required to both a V gene segment and a J gene segment. A rearrangement was called productive if the CDR3 had no stop codons and remained in frame with V and J, and every other rearrangement was called non-productive. Following IMGT convention, CDR3 was defined as the stretch from the second conserved V-encoded cysteine up to the conserved J-encoded phenylalanine. Sequences without an unambiguous match to a single V gene segment were excluded from the earlier analysis of about 600 of the donors. In an earlier analysis of roughly 500 of the donors, V segments were called functional above 56.7% productive rearrangements and were called segregating when the between-donor standard deviation exceeded 5%. To diagnose cytomegalovirus status from the catalog of TCR beta chain sequences, a statistical classification framework was built. In a later analysis, TCR nucleotide sequences were compared against IMGT/GENE-DB human TR gene sequences so that V and J genes could be assigned. In a later analysis, CDR3 sequences and most-parsimonious VDJ recombination scenarios were assigned using the TCRdist pipeline. In a later analysis, every TCR beta chain was defined by the combination of its CDR3 amino acid sequence and its V-gene family, and reads without a unique V-gene family were dropped. A later analysis removed roughly 590 highly shared, low-generation-probability nucleotide sequences to deal with suspected cross-contamination and a sequencing artifact. In a later analysis, a clonal expansion index for each public chain was calculated from normalized within-repertoire ranks of inferred template counts. Generation probabilities in a later analysis came from a VDJ recombination model fitted to out-of-frame rearrangements, and those results were checked against IGoR. In a later analysis, TCR-TCR, TCR-HLA and TCR-CMV co-occurrence was scored with hypergeometric tests, and a repertoire-size bias correction was applied to TCR pairs. A later analysis estimated false discovery rates by permuting HLA or CMV assignments 20 times. In a later analysis, co-occurring TCRs were grouped using DBSCAN, with TCRdist sequence similarity added in when clustering inside HLA-allele-positive subsets. Repertoires with fewer than 30,000 or more than 120,000 public chains, plus five repertoires with anomalous nucleotide sharing, were excluded from co-occurrence clustering. Here the immuneACCESS table is served through TCRdb, limited to in-frame sequences with V and J called. Missing clones are a known gap in these copies; in checked studies unresolved V genes cover under half, and the rest lacks a known reason. V, J and clone size were drawn from that table, and D and trimming were deduced from the DNA. This sample is represented by approximately 200,000 clones; about 83% of them were singletons. The top ten hold over 1% of the sample.

The cohort comprised approximately 700 healthy bone marrow donors. At the time of sampling, every cohort member was nominally healthy, though immune exposures that went unrecorded were likely present. CMV serostatus was positive for roughly 290 and negative for about 55% of the roughly 670 cohort members, and was not recorded for this donor. A peripheral blood sample was collected from each donor, and TCR beta sequencing was performed on peripheral blood mononuclear cells. Genomic DNA extraction from the blood cell samples was performed with the Qiagen DNeasy Blood Extraction Kit. Remarks on this clone: There is no known antigen for this receptor. No clone much larger than this one lies a single base away; base qualities are absent.

On the study overall, not on this receptor specifically: A later genetic analysis associated a missense DCLRE1C variant with V-gene and J-gene trimming of TCR beta chains, and an independent cohort replicated the association. In an earlier analysis of 500 to 650 of the donors, most TCR beta V segments appeared in productive rearrangements about 87% or about 30% of the time, broadly matching IMGT annotations. Because some donors lacked HLA typing at each locus, the association tests relied only on the typed subset. It was suggested by the authors that the approach could potentially be generalized to other disease states and immunological phenotypes. Most CMV-associated TCR beta chains appeared to be HLA-restricted in a later analysis, and the HLA associations seemed to be driven largely by CMV exposure. The earlier analysis of approximately 540 of the donors excluded roughly 17 rarely observed V segments, including chromosome 9 orphons, because counts were too low. Specific HLA alleles were associated with roughly 17,000 TCR beta sequences at a false discovery rate of 0.05 in a later analysis. For the cohort, immune exposure information was limited to CMV serostatus. The cohort was sequenced for TCR beta chains only, and without alpha or paired-chain data the features that could be detected were limited. Compared with equally common non-associated chains, HLA-associated TCR beta chains in a later analysis were more clonally expanded and had lower generation probabilities. In a later analysis, the rate of TCR association differed among HLA loci, with DRB1 alleles having the most associated TCRs and HLA-C alleles having the fewest. Strong co-occurrence of HLA alleles, especially DR and DQ, made assigning TCR associations to individual alleles difficult. The 87-base-pair reads could not distinguish some IMGT-functional V segments, including TRBV6-2 and TRBV6-3, so those segments were excluded. According to a later genetic analysis, donors in an Asian-associated ancestry cluster had fewer N-insertions in productive TCRs than the approximately 670-donor mean. The presence/absence analyses assumed that sequencing depth was roughly uniform across donors, and that assumption may not be true. Linkage disequilibrium might explain the correlated functional status among segregating V segments, but an unknown experimental factor could not be ruled out. Three of the identified cytomegalovirus-associated TCR beta chains were confirmed in vitro to be specific for cytomegalovirus antigens. Most TCR sequences were observed very rarely across donors, whereas some public TCRs were present in many individuals. A further reported finding was that TCR beta sequences accurately predicted the HLA-A and HLA-B alleles for most subjects in the first cohort. The study gave a list of under 200 TCR beta chains associated with cytomegalovirus. The classifier was reported to diagnose cytomegalovirus status with high specificity and sensitivity in both the original and validation cohorts. A cluster of highly shared sequence variants was judged likely to be a technical artifact of the sequencing pipeline. In a later analysis, several top co-occurrence clusters were reported to appear linked to parvovirus B19, influenza, CMV and Epstein-Barr virus.

As encoded in the germline V gene (reference sequence), CDR1 is MNHNY while CDR2 is SVGAGI. V trim: 5 bases; J trim: 6 bases; unmatched bases: 3. The CDR3 sequence holds 13 residues, the cysteine and phenylalanine included. The CDR3 DNA has 39 bases and is translated from base 1. Sequenced material: PBMCs. The TCR sequence derives from a human donor in good health. The rearranged chain carries TRBV6-6 and TRBJ1-2; TRBD1 agrees with 10 junctional bases. The CDR3 amino acid sequence is: CASSRDRGNGYTF. The sequenced DNA: TGTGCCAGCAGTAGGGACAGGGGAAATGGCTACACCTTC.